The 26 T cell receptor beta chains below come from one sample, sequenced in a study of blood T cell repertoires in COVID-19. Sequenced by immunoSEQ multiplex PCR; TCRdb stores in-frame clones only, minus some. The sample contains 68,000 or so clones, about 87% of which appear only once. Source material: peripheral blood. The source is a human donor in a cohort sampled during active COVID-19.

This sequence joins TRBV4-2 and TRBJ2-7, with 8 bases aligning to TRBD1. There are 14 residues in the CDR3. Germline V lookup: CDR1 LGHNA, CDR2 YNFKEQ. Trimming took 1 base from V and 2 from J; bases not matched to a gene: 1. The DNA for the CDR3 is TGTGCCAGCAGCCAAGGGACAGGGACCTACGAGCAGTACTTC. Residues: CASSQGTGTYEQYF.

The gene calls are TRBV10-3 and TRBJ2-7, with 9 nucleotides matching TRBD2. Trimming at V came to 6 bases and at J to 0 bases, leaving 3 bases not matched to a gene. This CDR3 comprises 14 residues. Germline V CDR1 and CDR2: ENHRY, SYGVKD. This CDR3 reads CAIRGLANSYEQYF. The CDR3 DNA is TGTGCCATCAGGGGACTAGCAAACTCCTACGAGCAGTACTTC.

The rearrangement links TRBV19 to TRBJ2-7; D is possibly TRBD2 (7 bases). Germline-derived CDR1 and CDR2 are LNHDA and SQIVND (reference sequence). Trimming removed 5 bases at V and 3 bases at J, with 17 bases between. CDR3 size: 15 residues. In nucleotides, the CDR3 is TGTGCCAGTAGTGTACAGGGAGGGTTTAGCTACGAGCAGTACTTC. Translating gives CASSVQGGFSYEQYF.

The chain links TRBV10-1 to TRBJ2-3, with D perhaps TRBD2 (6 bases). This CDR3 spans 15 amino acids. Germline V CDR1 and CDR2: WNHNN, SYGVQD (reference sequence). Between the trimmed V and J ends, which lost 2 bases and 1 base, there was a span of 10 bases. CDR3: CASSEKAGGTDTQYF. CDR3 nucleotides: TGCGCCAGCAGTGAGAAAGCGGGTGGCACAGATACGCAGTATTTT.

The chain employs TRBV5-4 and TRBJ1-1; no clear D. Germline lookup yields CDR1 SGHNT and CDR2 YYREEE (reference sequence). V lost 0 bases and J lost 0, with 9 bases in between. The CDR3 runs to 15 residues. CDR3 region: CASSLAAPMNTEAFF. The CDR3 DNA follows: TGTGCCAGCAGCTTGGCCGCCCCTATGAACACTGAAGCTTTCTTT. Filled out from reference TRBV5-4 and TRBJ1-1, the complete variable domain reads ETGVTQSPTHLIKTRGQQVTLRCSSQSGHNTVSWYQQALGQGPQFIFQYYREEENGRGNFPPRFSGLQFPNYSSELNVNALELDDSALYLCASSLAAPMNTEAFFGQGTRLTVV.

CDR3 sequence (DNA): TGTGCCAGCAGCGCGTCGAGAGGGGAGGGCAATCAGCCCCAGCATTTT. As protein: CASSASRGEGNQPQHF. The chain uses TRBV7-2 and TRBJ1-5; possibly TRBD1 for D (5 bases). This CDR3 comprises 16 residues. CDR1 and CDR2 from the germline V gene are SGHTA and FQGNSA. Trimming left V 5 bases short and J 2 bases short, with 16 bases between.

This clone was seen once. The chain combines TRBV6-5 with TRBJ2-2, with 8 bases aligning to TRBD1. The CDR3 spans 14 residues. Unmatched junction bases numbered 8, after V lost 8 bases and J lost 6 bases. Germline loops: CDR1 MNHEY, CDR2 SVGAGI. The CDR3 here is CASEDRESSGELFF. DNA for the CDR3: TGTGCCAGCGAGGACAGGGAATCATCCGGGGAGCTGTTTTTT.

This chain connects TRBV29-1 to TRBJ2-3, with 8 bases fitting TRBD2. Germline V lookup: CDR1 SQVTM, CDR2 ANQGSEA. Trimming took 4 bases from V and 4 from J; bases not matched to a gene: 4. The CDR3 extends over 13 amino acids. CDR3 coding DNA: TGCAGCGTTGGGGGACTAGAAGCAGATACGCAGTATTTT. Its translation is CSVGGLEADTQYF.

Only one count was recorded for this clone. V is TRBV18 and J is TRBJ2-1, with 9 bases that match TRBD1. Germline assignment: CDR1 KGHSH and CDR2 LQKENI. The V segment lost 3 bases and the J segment 7 bases; nucleotides outside the gene matches: 10. The CDR3 is 16 residues long. CDR3: CASSPPNRGPENEQFF. The CDR3 nucleotides read TGTGCCAGCTCACCCCCAAACAGGGGGCCCGAGAATGAGCAGTTCTTC.

The chain is built from TRBV9 and TRBJ2-7; 8 nucleotides match TRBD1. Trimming at V came to 3 bases and at J to 3 bases, leaving 8 bases not matched to a gene. This CDR3 has 15 residues. CDR1 and CDR2 (germline): SGDLS, YYNGEE. CDR3 coding DNA: TGTGCCAGCAGCGCGACAGGGGATCACCTCTACGAGCAGTACTTC. Protein product: CASSATGDHLYEQYF.

The chain couples TRBV20-1 to TRBJ2-6, with D maybe TRBD2 (7 bases). Germline CDR1 and CDR2: DFQATT and SNEGSKA (reference sequence). The CDR3 has 16 residues. The germline V and J ends were trimmed by 3 bases and 0 bases, with 12 bases remaining between them. Written as DNA, the CDR3 is TGCAGTGCTAGTGGGGGCGGGAGCTCTGGGGCCAACGTCCTGACTTTC. It is translated as CSASGGGSSGANVLTF.

V gene TRBV7-9 combines with J gene TRBJ1-3; 9 nucleotides line up with TRBD1. With 4 bases clipped from V and 8 bases from J, the junction kept 9 bases outside the gene matches. The CDR3 spans 15 residues. Germline V lookup: CDR1 SEHNR, CDR2 FQNEAQ (reference sequence). The CDR3 reads CASSSPGQGWDTIYF. The CDR3 DNA reads as TGTGCCAGCAGCTCCCCGGGACAGGGCTGGGACACCATATATTTT.

In its sample, this clone was seen once. The chain recombines TRBV19 with TRBJ2-1, with 11 bases aligning to TRBD2. Germline V lookup: CDR1 LNHDA, CDR2 SQIVND (reference sequence). Trimming removed 3 bases from V and 5 bases from J; junction bases left unmatched: 9. This CDR3 has 17 amino acids. The CDR3 loop reads CASSILGAGLADNEQFF. The CDR3 DNA reads as TGTGCCAGTAGTATCTTAGGGGCGGGACTAGCGGACAATGAGCAGTTCTTC.

The chain has TRBV27 and TRBJ2-5; D perhaps matches TRBD2 (6 bases). Trimming took off 3 bases at V and 1 base at J, with 24 bases between the two ends. CDR1 and CDR2 (germline): MNHEY, SMNVEV (reference sequence). The CDR3 has 19 amino acids. The CDR3 here is CASSFGTADPMLPQETQYF. CDR3 bases: TGTGCCAGCAGTTTCGGGACTGCGGATCCCATGTTGCCCCAAGAGACCCAGTACTTC.

The J gene is TRBJ2-2, the V gene TRBV10-3, with 8 positions matching TRBD2. The germline V gene encodes CDR1 ENHRY and CDR2 SYGVKD. Germline trimming cut 0 bases from V and 0 bases from J; bases unmatched to any gene: 18. This CDR3 has 22 residues. The CDR3 region has the DNA TGTGCCATCAGTGAGTCGACTGCCAGTGGGCGGGGGGCAATAGCGAACACCGGGGAGCTGTTTTTT. It translates to CAISESTASGRGAIANTGELFF.

This clone has a handful of counts. The J gene is TRBJ1-6, the V gene TRBV5-1; 7 nucleotides align to TRBD1. After removal of 4 bases from V and 9 bases from J, the junction contained 10 bases not matched to a gene. CDR1 is SGHRS, CDR2 YFSETQ, per germline. The CDR3 extends over 15 amino acids. The CDR3 coding sequence is TGCGCCAGCAGCCCGACCGGACAGGTCTTTTCACCCCTCCACTTT. This sequence encodes CASSPTGQVFSPLHF.

In nucleotides, the CDR3 is TGTGCCAGCAGCCAAGTGATAGGGAGGGGGGCCAACGTCCTGACTTTC. This codes for CASSQVIGRGANVLTF. The chain joins TRBV4-2 to TRBJ2-6; D may be TRBD2 (6 bases). The CDR3 contains 16 residues. Germline V gene lookup returns CDR1 LGHNA and CDR2 YNFKEQ. V was pared by 1 base and J by 4 bases, with 11 bases between.

This clone was observed a single time. The V gene is TRBV10-2, the J gene TRBJ2-3, with TRBD2 matching over 7 bases. Germline CDR1 and CDR2: WSHSY and SAAADI. The J segment lost 3 bases and the V segment lost 5 bases, leaving 8 bases of the junction unmatched. The CDR3 is 15 amino acids. The CDR3 nucleotides are TGCGCCAGCAGTCGGGGGGAGTTTCCTACAGATACGCAGTATTTT. It specifies CASSRGEFPTDTQYF.

By proportion, this clone is medium-sized. The chain carries TRBV10-1 and TRBJ2-1; a weak D match, TRBD1 (5 bases). Germline values: CDR1 WNHNN, CDR2 SYGVQD (reference sequence). This CDR3 has 15 amino acids. V dropped 3 bases and J dropped 7 bases, with 16 bases sitting between them. The CDR3: CASSDRDSLRNEQFF. As DNA, the CDR3 is TGCGCCAGCAGTGATAGAGACAGCCTCAGGAATGAGCAGTTCTTC.

The V gene is TRBV5-1, the J gene TRBJ2-7; D gene uncertain. This CDR3 comprises 12 residues. Trimming took off 2 bases at V and 0 bases at J, with 3 bases between the two ends. Germline V lookup: CDR1 SGHRS, CDR2 YFSETQ. CDR3 in amino acids: CASSFNSYEQYF. DNA for the CDR3: TGCGCCAGCAGCTTCAACTCCTACGAGCAGTACTTC.

The rearrangement joins TRBV28 to TRBJ2-5, with 8 bases that match TRBD2. V gave up 5 bases and J gave up 1 base; unmatched junction bases: 6. The CDR3 length is 15 residues. CDR1 MDHEN and CDR2 SYDVKM come from the germline V gene. The CDR3 nucleotides read TGTGCCAGCAGTACGCAAACTAGCGGCCAAGAGACCCAGTACTTC. This encodes CASSTQTSGQETQYF.

The V gene is TRBV28, the J gene TRBJ1-5; a weak D match, TRBD1 (6 bases). The CDR3 has 15 residues. V shed 8 bases and J shed 2 bases, with 16 bases lying between them. Germline values: CDR1 MDHEN, CDR2 SYDVKM. The CDR3, as DNA: TGTGCCAGCGGAGACTTACAGGGTCGCAATCAGCCCCAGCATTTT. Translated, it gives CASGDLQGRNQPQHF.

The V gene is TRBV24-1, the J gene TRBJ2-1; 9 bases align to TRBD2. The trim removed 2 bases at V and 5 bases at J, leaving 9 bases unmatched. The CDR3 sequence is 17 residues long. CDR1 and CDR2 from the germline V gene are KGHDR and SFDVKD. The DNA of the CDR3 is TGTGCCACCAGTGATTGGGGCCTTAGCGGGAGAGACAATGAGCAGTTCTTC. Its translation is CATSDWGLSGRDNEQFF.

The chain recombines TRBV6-2 or TRBV6-3 with TRBJ2-3, with D tentatively TRBD2 (5 bases). The CDR3 has 16 amino acids. Trimming took off 5 bases at V and 1 base at J, with 16 bases between the two ends. The V gene's germline CDR1 is MNHEY and CDR2 SVGEGT. The CDR3 DNA reads as TGTGCCAGCAGTCAATTCCGGGCGGGTCGCACAGATACGCAGTATTTT. Its protein is CASSQFRAGRTDTQYF.

The chain joins TRBV10-3 to TRBJ1-1; weak D call: TRBD1 (5 bases). CDR1 is ENHRY and CDR2 is SYGVKD in the germline V gene. The CDR3 length is 15 residues. The V and J ends lost 6 bases and 4 bases respectively, with 18 bases between them. Written as DNA, the CDR3 is TGTGCCATCAGCCCAGTGGGGCAGCCGAGCACTGAAGCTTTCTTT. This encodes CAISPVGQPSTEAFF.

This chain connects TRBV5-1 to TRBJ2-1, with D possibly being TRBD1 (6 bases). V lost 2 bases, J lost 2 bases, and 8 bases lay in between. This CDR3 comprises 14 residues. Germline V gives CDR1 SGHRS, CDR2 YFSETQ. This CDR3 reads CASSFGQTYNEQFF. The CDR3 nucleotides read TGCGCCAGCAGCTTTGGACAGACCTACAATGAGCAGTTCTTC.